This record covers a single T cell receptor beta chain. These data are taken from a study of shared clonotypes between healthy human individuals. At the level of the study: Each donor contributed plates that comprised three CD4 naive, three CD4 memory, two CD8 naive and one CD8 memory.

Germline V gene sequence: CDR1 GTSNPN, CDR2 SVGIG (reference sequence). The CDR3 length is 15 residues. Trimming shortened V by 6 bases and J by 8 bases, and 22 bases separated the two germline ends. Researchers ran the assay at a deep level. Using immunoSEQ multiplex PCR, the repertoire was profiled, and TCRdb retains in-frame clones only, with some absent. The table has 950,000 to 1,300,000 clones, about 75% seen once. The receptor was isolated from a young man in good health. J is TRBJ1-4 and V is TRBV30; TRBD1 is a possible D gene (5 bases). The sequenced sample was memory CD4+ T cells sorted from blood. Subset: CD45RA-negative fraction. CDR3 loop: CACTEGSKGLEKLFF. The CDR3 DNA sequence: TGTGCCTGCACCGAGGGCTCTAAGGGACTCGAAAAACTGTTTTTT.